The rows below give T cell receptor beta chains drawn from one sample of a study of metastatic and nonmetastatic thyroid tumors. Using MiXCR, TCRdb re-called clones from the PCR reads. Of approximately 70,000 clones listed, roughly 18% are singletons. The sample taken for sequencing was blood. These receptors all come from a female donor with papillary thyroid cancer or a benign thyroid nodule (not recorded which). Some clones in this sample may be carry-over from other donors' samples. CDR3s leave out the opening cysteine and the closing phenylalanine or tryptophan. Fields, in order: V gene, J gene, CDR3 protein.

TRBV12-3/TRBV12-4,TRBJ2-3,ASSAAGTGVTDTQY
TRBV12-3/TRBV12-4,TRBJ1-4,ASSSSRTNEKLF
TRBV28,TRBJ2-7,ASSPPGRAEQY
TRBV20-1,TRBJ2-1,SATSPGLAGFEQF
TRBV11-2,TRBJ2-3,ASSKILDTQY
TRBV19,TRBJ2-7,ASSGTSGYEQY
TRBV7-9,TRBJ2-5,ASSNRDRGVFETQY
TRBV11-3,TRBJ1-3,ASRLQGPVNTIY
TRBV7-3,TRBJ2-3,ASSVTGRDTQY
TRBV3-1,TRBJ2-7,ASSLKTGNEQY
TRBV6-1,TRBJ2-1,ASSLGGDYNEQF
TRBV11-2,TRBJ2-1,ASSTRQGIGNEQF
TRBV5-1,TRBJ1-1,ASSLVGRGNTEAF
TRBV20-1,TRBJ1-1,SAKVPRAVWNTEAF
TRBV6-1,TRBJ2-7,ASSVLRLGEQY
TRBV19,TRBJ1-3,ASFATGQRNTIY
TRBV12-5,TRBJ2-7,ASGLEGRGPSYEQY
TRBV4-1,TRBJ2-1,ASSQVGGLANEQF